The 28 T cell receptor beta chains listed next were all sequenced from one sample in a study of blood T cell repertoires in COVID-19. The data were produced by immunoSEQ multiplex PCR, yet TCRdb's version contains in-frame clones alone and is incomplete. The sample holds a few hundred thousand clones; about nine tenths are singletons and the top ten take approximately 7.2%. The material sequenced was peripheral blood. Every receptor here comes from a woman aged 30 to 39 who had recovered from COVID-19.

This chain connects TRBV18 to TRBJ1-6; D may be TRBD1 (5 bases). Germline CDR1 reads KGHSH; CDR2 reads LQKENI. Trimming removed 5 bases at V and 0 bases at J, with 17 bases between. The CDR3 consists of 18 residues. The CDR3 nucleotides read TGTGCCAGCTCAAATGACAGCCGGGCCAGCTCCTATAATTCACCCCTCCACTTT. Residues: CASSNDSRASSYNSPLHF.

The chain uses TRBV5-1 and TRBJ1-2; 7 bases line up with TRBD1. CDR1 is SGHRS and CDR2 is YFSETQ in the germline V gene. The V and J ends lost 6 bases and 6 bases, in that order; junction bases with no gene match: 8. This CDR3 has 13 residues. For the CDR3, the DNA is TGCGCCAGCAAAGAGGACAGGTCTCATGGCTACACCTTC. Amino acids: CASKEDRSHGYTF.

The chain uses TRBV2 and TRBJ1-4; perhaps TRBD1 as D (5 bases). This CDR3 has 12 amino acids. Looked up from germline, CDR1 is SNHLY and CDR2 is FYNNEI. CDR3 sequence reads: CATRATNEKLFF. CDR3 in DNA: TGTGCGACCAGGGCAACTAATGAAAAACTGTTTTTT. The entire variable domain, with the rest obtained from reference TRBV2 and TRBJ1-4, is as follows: EPEVTQTPSHQVTQMGQEVILRCVPISNHLYFYWYRQILGQKVEFLVSFYNNEISEKSEIFDDQFSVERPDGSNFTLKIRSTKLEDSAMYFCATRATNEKLFFGSGTQLSVL.

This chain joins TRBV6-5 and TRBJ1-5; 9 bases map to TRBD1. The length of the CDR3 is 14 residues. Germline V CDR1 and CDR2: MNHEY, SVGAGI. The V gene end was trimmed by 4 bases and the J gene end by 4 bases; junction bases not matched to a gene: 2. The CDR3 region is CASSSGTGNQPQHF. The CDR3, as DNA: TGTGCCAGCAGTTCCGGGACAGGGAATCAGCCCCAGCATTTT.

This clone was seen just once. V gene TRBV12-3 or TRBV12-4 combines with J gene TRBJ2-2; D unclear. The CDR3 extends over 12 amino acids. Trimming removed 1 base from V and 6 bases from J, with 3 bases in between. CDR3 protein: CASSLGAGELFF. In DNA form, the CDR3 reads TGTGCCAGCAGTTTAGGAGCCGGGGAGCTGTTTTTT.

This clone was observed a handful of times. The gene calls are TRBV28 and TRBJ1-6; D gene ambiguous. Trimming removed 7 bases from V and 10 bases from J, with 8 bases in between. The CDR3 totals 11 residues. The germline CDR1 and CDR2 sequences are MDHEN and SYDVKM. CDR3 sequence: CASTSRSPLHF. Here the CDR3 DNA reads TGTGCCAGCACCTCGCGGTCACCCCTCCACTTT.

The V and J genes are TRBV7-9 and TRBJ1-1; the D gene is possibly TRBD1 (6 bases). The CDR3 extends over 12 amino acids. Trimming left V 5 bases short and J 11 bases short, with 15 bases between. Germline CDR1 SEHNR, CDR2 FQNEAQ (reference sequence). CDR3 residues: CASSGQGLLAFF. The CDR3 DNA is TGTGCCAGCAGCGGGCAGGGGCTTCTGGCTTTCTTT.

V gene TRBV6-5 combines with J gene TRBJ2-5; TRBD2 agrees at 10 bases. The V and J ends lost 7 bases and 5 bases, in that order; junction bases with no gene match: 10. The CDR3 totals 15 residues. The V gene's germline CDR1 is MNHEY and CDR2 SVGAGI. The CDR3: CASTESGGGGETQYF. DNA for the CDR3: TGTGCCAGCACCGAAAGCGGGGGGGGCGGGGAGACCCAGTACTTC.

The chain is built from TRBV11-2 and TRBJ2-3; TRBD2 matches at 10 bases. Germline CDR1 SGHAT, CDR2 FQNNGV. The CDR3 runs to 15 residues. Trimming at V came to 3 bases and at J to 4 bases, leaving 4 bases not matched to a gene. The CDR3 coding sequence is TGTGCCAGCAGCTTGTCTAGCGGGGGTGCAGATACGCAGTATTTT. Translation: CASSLSSGGADTQYF.

CDR3: CASSFRGTASYEQYF. The CDR3 DNA reads as TGTGCCAGCAGCTTTCGTGGGACTGCCTCCTACGAGCAGTACTTC. The V call is TRBV5-6, the J call TRBJ2-7; D might be TRBD2 (6 bases). The CDR3 loop spans 15 amino acids. The germline V gene encodes CDR1 SGHDT and CDR2 YYEEEE. V lost 2 bases to trimming and J lost 0 bases, with 12 bases between them.

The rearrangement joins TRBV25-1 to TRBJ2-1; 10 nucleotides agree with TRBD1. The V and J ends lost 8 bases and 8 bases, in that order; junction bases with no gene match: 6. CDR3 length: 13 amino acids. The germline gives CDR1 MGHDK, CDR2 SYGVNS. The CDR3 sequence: CASEGQGWDEQFF. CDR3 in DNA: TGTGCCAGCGAGGGACAGGGGTGGGATGAGCAGTTCTTC.

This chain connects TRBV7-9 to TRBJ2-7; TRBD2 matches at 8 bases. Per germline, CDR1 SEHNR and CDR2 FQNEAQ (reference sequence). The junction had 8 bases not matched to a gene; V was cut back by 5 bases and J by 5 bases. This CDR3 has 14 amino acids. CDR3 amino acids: CASSQRGSHDEQYF. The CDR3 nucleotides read TGTGCCAGCAGCCAGCGGGGGAGTCACGACGAGCAGTACTTC.

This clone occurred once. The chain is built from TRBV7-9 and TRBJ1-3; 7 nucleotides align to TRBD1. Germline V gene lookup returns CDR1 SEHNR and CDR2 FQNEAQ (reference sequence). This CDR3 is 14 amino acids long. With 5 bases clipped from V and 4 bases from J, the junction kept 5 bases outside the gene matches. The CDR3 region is CASSVTGAGNTIYF. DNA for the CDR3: TGTGCCAGCAGCGTCACAGGGGCCGGAAACACCATATATTTT.

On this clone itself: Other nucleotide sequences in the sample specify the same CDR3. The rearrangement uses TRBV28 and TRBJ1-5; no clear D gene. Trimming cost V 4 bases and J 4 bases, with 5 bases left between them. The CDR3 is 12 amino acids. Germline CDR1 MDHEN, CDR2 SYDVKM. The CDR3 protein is CASSSLNQPQHF. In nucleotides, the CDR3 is TGTGCCAGCAGTTCCCTGAATCAGCCCCAGCATTTT.

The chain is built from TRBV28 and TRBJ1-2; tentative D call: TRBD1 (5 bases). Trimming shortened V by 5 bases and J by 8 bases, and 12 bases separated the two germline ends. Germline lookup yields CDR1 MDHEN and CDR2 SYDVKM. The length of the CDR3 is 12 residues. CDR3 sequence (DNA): TGTGCCAGCAGTAATACAGGAGGGGGCTACACCTTC. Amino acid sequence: CASSNTGGGYTF.

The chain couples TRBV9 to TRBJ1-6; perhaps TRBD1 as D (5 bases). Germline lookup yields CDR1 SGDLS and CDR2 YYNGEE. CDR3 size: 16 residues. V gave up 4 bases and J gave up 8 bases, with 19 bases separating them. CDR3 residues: CASSRGPGDIDSPLHF. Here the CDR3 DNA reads TGTGCCAGCAGCAGGGGACCGGGGGATATTGATTCACCCCTCCACTTT. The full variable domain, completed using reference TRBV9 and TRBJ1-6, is DSGVTQTPKHLITATGQRVTLRCSPRSGDLSVYWYQQSLDQGLQFLIQYYNGEERAKGNILERFSAQQFPDLHSELNLSSLELGDSALYFCASSRGPGDIDSPLHFGNGTRLTVT.

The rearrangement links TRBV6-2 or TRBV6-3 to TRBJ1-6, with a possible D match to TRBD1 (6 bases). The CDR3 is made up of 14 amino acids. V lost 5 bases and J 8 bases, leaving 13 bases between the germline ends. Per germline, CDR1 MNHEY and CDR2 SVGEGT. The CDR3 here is CASSITGSYSPLHF. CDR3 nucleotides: TGTGCCAGCAGTATAACAGGGAGTTATTCACCCCTCCACTTT.

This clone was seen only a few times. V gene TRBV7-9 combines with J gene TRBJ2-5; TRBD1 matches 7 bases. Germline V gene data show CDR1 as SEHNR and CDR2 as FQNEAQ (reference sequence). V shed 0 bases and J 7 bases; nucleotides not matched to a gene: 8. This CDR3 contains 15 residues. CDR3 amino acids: CASSLASGQSGTQYF. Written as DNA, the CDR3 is TGTGCCAGCAGCTTAGCCTCGGGACAGTCAGGGACCCAGTACTTC. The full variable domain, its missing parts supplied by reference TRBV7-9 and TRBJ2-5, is DTGVSQNPRHKITKRGQNVTFRCDPISEHNRLYWYRQTLGQGPEFLTYFQNEAQLEKSRLLSDRFSAERPKGSFSTLEIQRTEQGDSAMYLCASSLASGQSGTQYFGPGTRLLVL.

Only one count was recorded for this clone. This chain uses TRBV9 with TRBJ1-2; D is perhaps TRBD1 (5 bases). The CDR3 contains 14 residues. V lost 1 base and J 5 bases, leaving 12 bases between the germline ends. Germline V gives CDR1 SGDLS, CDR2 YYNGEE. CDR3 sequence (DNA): TGTGCCAGCAGCGTACGGCAGGGAGGGTATGGCTACACCTTC. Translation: CASSVRQGGYGYTF.

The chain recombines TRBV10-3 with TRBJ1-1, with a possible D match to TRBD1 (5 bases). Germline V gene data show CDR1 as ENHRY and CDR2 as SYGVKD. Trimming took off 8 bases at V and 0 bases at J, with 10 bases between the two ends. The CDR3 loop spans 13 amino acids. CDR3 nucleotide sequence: TGTGCCATCCAACGGACAATGAACACTGAAGCTTTCTTT. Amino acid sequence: CAIQRTMNTEAFF.

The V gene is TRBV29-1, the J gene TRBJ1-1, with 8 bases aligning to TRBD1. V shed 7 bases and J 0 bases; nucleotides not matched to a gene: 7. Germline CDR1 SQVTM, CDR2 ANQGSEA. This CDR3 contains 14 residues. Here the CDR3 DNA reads TGCAGCGGGACCCAGGGGGCGGTGAACACTGAAGCTTTCTTT. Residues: CSGTQGAVNTEAFF.

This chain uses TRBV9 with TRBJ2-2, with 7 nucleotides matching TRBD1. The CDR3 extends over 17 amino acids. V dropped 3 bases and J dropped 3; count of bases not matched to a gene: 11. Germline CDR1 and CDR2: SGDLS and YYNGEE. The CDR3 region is CASSAPPGGSYTGELFF. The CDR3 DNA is TGTGCCAGCAGCGCCCCGCCAGGGGGAAGTTACACCGGGGAGCTGTTTTTT.

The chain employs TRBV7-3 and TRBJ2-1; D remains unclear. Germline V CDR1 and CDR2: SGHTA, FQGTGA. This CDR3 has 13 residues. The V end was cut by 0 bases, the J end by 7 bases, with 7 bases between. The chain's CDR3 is CASSLTGTNEQFF. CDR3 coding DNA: TGTGCCAGCAGCTTAACGGGCACTAATGAGCAGTTCTTC.

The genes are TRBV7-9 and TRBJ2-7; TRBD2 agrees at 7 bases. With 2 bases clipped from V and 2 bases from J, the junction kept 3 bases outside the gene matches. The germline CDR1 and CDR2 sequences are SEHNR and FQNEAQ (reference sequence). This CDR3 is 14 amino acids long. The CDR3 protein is CASSLLAETYEQYF. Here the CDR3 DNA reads TGTGCCAGCAGCTTACTAGCGGAAACCTACGAGCAGTACTTC.

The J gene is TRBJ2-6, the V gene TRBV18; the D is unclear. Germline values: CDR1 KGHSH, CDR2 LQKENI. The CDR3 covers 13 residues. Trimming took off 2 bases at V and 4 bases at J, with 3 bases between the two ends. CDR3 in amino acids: CASSPSGANVLTF. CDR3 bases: TGTGCCAGCTCACCATCAGGGGCCAACGTCCTGACTTTC.

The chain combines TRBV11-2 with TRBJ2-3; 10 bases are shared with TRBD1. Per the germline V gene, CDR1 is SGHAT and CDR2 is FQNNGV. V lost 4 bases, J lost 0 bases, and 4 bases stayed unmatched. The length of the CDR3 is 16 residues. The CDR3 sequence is CASSSPGQGSTDTQYF. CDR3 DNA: TGTGCCAGCAGCTCACCGGGACAGGGGAGCACAGATACGCAGTATTTT.

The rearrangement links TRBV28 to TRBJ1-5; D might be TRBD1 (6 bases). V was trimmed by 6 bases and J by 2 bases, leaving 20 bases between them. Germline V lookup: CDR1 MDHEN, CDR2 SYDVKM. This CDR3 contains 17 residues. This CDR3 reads CASRYIQGSPGNQPQHF. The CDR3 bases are TGTGCCAGCAGATACATACAGGGTTCCCCGGGCAATCAGCCCCAGCATTTT. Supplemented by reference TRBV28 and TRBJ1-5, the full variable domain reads DVKVTQSSRYLVKRTGEKVFLECVQDMDHENMFWYRQDPGLGLRLIYFSYDVKMKEKGDIPEGYSVSREKKERFSLILESASTNQTSMYLCASRYIQGSPGNQPQHFGDGTRLSIL.

CDR3 bases: TGTGCCAGCAGCTGGCACGCAGGGAAAGACGGCTACACCTTC. As protein: CASSWHAGKDGYTF. V and J are TRBV7-9 and TRBJ1-2, with a tentative D call TRBD1 (5 bases). The germline gives CDR1 SEHNR, CDR2 FQNEAQ (reference sequence). This CDR3 is built from 14 residues. V was shortened by 4 bases and J by 8 bases, with 17 bases between the two germline ends.